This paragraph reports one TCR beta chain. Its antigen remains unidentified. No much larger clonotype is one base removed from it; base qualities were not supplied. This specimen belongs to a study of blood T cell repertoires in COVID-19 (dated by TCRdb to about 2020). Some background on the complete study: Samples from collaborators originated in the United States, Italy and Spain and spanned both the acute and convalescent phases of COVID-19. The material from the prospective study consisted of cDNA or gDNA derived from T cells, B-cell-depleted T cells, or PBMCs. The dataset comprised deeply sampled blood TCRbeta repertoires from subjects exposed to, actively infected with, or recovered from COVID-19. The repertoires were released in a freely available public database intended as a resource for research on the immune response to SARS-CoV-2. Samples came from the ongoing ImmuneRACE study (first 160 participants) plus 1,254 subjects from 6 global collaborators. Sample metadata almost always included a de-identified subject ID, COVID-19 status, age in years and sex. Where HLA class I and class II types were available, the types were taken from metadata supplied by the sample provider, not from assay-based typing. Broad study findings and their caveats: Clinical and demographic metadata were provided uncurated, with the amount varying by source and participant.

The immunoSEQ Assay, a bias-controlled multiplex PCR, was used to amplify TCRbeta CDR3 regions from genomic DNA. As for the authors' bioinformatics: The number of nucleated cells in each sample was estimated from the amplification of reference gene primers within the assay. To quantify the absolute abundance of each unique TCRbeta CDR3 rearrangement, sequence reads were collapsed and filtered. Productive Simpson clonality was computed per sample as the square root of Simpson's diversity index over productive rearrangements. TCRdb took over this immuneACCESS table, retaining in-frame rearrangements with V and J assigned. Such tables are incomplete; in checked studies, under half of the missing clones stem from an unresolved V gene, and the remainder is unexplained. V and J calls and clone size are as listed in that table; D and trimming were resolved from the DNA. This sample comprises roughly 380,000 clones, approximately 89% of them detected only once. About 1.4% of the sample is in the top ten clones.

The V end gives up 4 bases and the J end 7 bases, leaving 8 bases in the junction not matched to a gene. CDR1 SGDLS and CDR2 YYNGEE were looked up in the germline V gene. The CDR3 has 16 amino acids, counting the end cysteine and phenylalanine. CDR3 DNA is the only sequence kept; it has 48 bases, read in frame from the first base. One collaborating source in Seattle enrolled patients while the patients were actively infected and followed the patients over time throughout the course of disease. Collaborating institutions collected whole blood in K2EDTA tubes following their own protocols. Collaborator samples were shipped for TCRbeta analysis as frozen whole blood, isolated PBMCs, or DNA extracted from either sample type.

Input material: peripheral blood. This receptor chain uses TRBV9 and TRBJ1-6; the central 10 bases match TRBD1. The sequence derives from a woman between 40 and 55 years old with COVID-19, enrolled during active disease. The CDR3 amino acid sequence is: CASSSATGGYNSPLHF. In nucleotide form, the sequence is TGTGCCAGCAGCTCGGCGACAGGGGGCTACAATTCACCCCTCCACTTT.